What follows are 14 T cell receptor beta chains derived from one specimen sequenced in a study of blood T cell repertoires in COVID-19. Data came from immunoSEQ multiplex PCR; TCRdb stores just in-frame clones and leaves some out. This sample has approximately 170,000 clones; roughly nine tenths occur once, and the top ten carry approximately 11%. Sequencing was done on a sample of peripheral blood. Receptors originate from a woman in her sixties with COVID-19, enrolled during active disease.

The chain is built from TRBV15 and TRBJ2-3; 9 nucleotides line up with TRBD2. The J segment lost 7 bases and the V segment lost 1 base, leaving 9 bases of the junction unmatched. The CDR3 has 16 amino acids. Germline CDR1 reads LNHNV; CDR2 reads YYDKDF (reference sequence). Written as DNA, the CDR3 is TGTGCCACCAGCAGAGGCCCTAGCGGGAAACAAAATACGCAGTATTTT. The encoded protein is CATSRGPSGKQNTQYF. Variable domain in full (rest from reference TRBV15 and TRBJ2-3): DAMVIQNPRYQVTQFGKPVTLSCSQTLNHNVMYWYQQKSSQAPKLLFHYYDKDFNNEADTPDNFQSRRPNTSFCFLDIRSPGLGDTAMYLCATSRGPSGKQNTQYFGPGTRLTVL.

The gene calls are TRBV15 and TRBJ2-1; 7 bases are shared with TRBD1. From germline, CDR1 is LNHNV and CDR2 YYDKDF (reference sequence). V lost 0 bases and J lost 5; bases outside the gene matches: 10. The length of the CDR3 is 17 residues. The CDR3 nucleotides read TGTGCCACCAGCAGAGACGGACCGGGACAGTTAAACAATGAGCAGTTCTTC. Translated, it gives CATSRDGPGQLNNEQFF. Full variable domain (rest looked up from reference TRBV15 and TRBJ2-1): DAMVIQNPRYQVTQFGKPVTLSCSQTLNHNVMYWYQQKSSQAPKLLFHYYDKDFNNEADTPDNFQSRRPNTSFCFLDIRSPGLGDTAMYLCATSRDGPGQLNNEQFFGPGTRLTVL.

Notes on this clone: The junction and the germline gene differ at one end; a read error may be behind it. V gene TRBV6-1 combines with J gene TRBJ2-7; TRBD2 matches at 7 bases. This CDR3 comprises 15 residues. Germline lookup yields CDR1 MNHNS and CDR2 SASEGT. The CDR3 nucleotides read TGTGCCAGCAGTGACCAAGGACTAGGATCCTCCGAGCAGTACTTC. Amino acids: CASSDQGLGSSEQYF.

The chain carries TRBV2 and TRBJ1-1, with a weak D call TRBD1 (5 bases). V dropped 8 bases and J dropped 4 bases, with 17 bases sitting between them. The CDR3 has 14 amino acids. The V gene's germline CDR1 is SNHLY and CDR2 FYNNEI. The CDR3 region has the DNA TGTGCCAGCGAGAGGTCGCAGGGCCCCACTGAAGCTTTCTTT. It translates to CASERSQGPTEAFF.

The chain is built from TRBV15 and TRBJ1-1; D is possibly TRBD1 (5 bases). Deletions cut 0 bases from V and 4 bases from J, with 9 bases between. The CDR3 covers 14 residues. Germline loops: CDR1 LNHNV, CDR2 YYDKDF (reference sequence). The CDR3: CATSRDGGTTEAFF. Here the CDR3 DNA reads TGTGCCACCAGCAGAGATGGCGGGACCACTGAAGCTTTCTTT.

The genes are TRBV10-1 and TRBJ1-1; 9 nucleotides match TRBD1. Germline V gene lookup returns CDR1 WNHNN and CDR2 SYGVQD (reference sequence). This CDR3 is 13 amino acids long. Trimming took 8 bases from V and 5 from J; bases not matched to a gene: 6. The CDR3 reads CASGQGLGTEAFF. CDR3 bases: TGCGCCAGCGGACAGGGGCTAGGGACTGAAGCTTTCTTT.

The chain couples TRBV18 to TRBJ2-2; TRBD2 matches 11 bases. The CDR3 has 17 amino acids. V gave up 2 bases and J gave up 5 bases; unmatched junction bases: 7. Germline lookup yields CDR1 KGHSH and CDR2 LQKENI. In DNA, the CDR3 is TGTGCCAGCTCACCAGGCCTAGCGGGAGGAGGGACCGGGGAGCTGTTTTTT. Protein sequence: CASSPGLAGGGTGELFF.

The chain joins TRBV6-5 to TRBJ1-4, with no clear D. Trimming stripped 2 bases from V and 5 bases from J, with 12 bases between. This CDR3 region has 15 residues. Germline V gene data show CDR1 as MNHEY and CDR2 as SVGAGI. The CDR3 bases are TGTGCCAGCAGTTACGCGGCAGACCTGAATGAAAAACTGTTTTTT. Translation: CASSYAADLNEKLFF.

This chain links TRBV15 with TRBJ1-5; 9 bases fit TRBD1. V lost 5 bases to trimming and J lost 7 bases; unmatched junction nucleotides: 9. The CDR3 covers 15 residues. CDR1 LNHNV and CDR2 YYDKDF come from the germline V gene (reference sequence). Here the CDR3 reads CATSSRDRVGQPQHF. Written as DNA, the CDR3 is TGTGCCACCAGCTCCCGGGACAGGGTTGGACAGCCCCAGCATTTT.

V is TRBV3-1 (or the pseudogene TRBV3-2) and J is TRBJ2-2; no definite D call. The CDR3 runs to 17 residues. V was shortened by 0 bases and J by 0 bases, with 11 bases between the two germline ends. CDR1 and CDR2 (germline): LGHDT, YNNKEL (reference sequence). The CDR3 coding sequence is TGTGCCAGCAGCCAAGATCTCGCGCGAGCGAACACCGGGGAGCTGTTTTTT. This encodes CASSQDLARANTGELFF.

The count of this clone is one. This chain connects TRBV6-2 or TRBV6-3 to TRBJ2-5; maybe TRBD2 (6 bases). Trimming pared 2 bases from V and 2 bases from J, leaving 9 bases between. The length of the CDR3 is 14 residues. Germline loops: CDR1 MNHEY, CDR2 SVGEGT. The chain's CDR3 is CASSYPRGQETQYF. The CDR3 bases are TGTGCCAGCAGTTACCCGCGGGGACAAGAGACCCAGTACTTC.

This rearrangement joins TRBV7-2 to TRBJ1-3; no clear D. Germline V gives CDR1 SGHTA, CDR2 FQGNSA. This CDR3 is 14 amino acids long. The V gene lost 5 bases and the J gene lost 3 bases, with 11 bases spanning the gap. The CDR3 protein is CASSLEASGNTIYF. CDR3 in DNA: TGTGCCAGCAGCCTGGAGGCCAGTGGAAACACCATATATTTT.

The chain is built from TRBV7-3 and TRBJ2-5, with 7 bases fitting TRBD2. Germline CDR1 reads SGHTA; CDR2 reads FQGTGA. V gave up 4 bases and J gave up 2 bases; unmatched junction bases: 4. CDR3 size: 14 residues. The CDR3 loop reads CASSSGGGQETQYF. The CDR3 nucleotides read TGTGCCAGCAGCTCGGGAGGCGGACAAGAGACCCAGTACTTC.

V usage is TRBV4-3 and J usage is TRBJ2-3; 9 bases are a match to TRBD2. This CDR3 comprises 18 residues. The junction had 9 bases not matched to a gene; V was cut back by 1 base and J by 1 base. Germline lookup yields CDR1 LGHNA and CDR2 YSLEER. CDR3 sequence (DNA): TGCGCCAGCAGCCAAGCCCTAATGCGGACTAGCGGCACAGATACGCAGTATTTT. Amino acids: CASSQALMRTSGTDTQYF.